These T cell receptor beta chains were read from a single sample in a study of early T cells in non-severe SARS-CoV-2 infection. TCRdb independently ran MiXCR on the 5' RACE reads; one entry per CDR3 protein. The sample lists fewer than 45,000 distinct CDR3 sequences, approximately 8.9% occurring once. Input material: whole blood. The receptors derive from an adult who was a healthcare worker with PCR-confirmed SARS-CoV-2 infection or an uninfected control (not recorded which). Both conserved end residues are part of each CDR3. The D gene is left open where the match is weak. Size is stated for part of the rows, as once, few or many counts, or as a class when the clone is expanded.

.	TRBV7-9	12	TRBJ2-1	many	CASSLRPNGQFF	TGTGCCAGCAGCCTGCGGCCGAACGGGCAGTTCTTC
.	TRBV6-2/TRBV6-3	15	TRBJ2-1	many	CASSPDGSSYNEQFF	TGTGCCAGCAGTCCTGACGGAAGCTCCTACAATGAGCAGTTCTTC
TRBD2	TRBV10-3	14	TRBJ2-5	.	CAINQGLASETQYF	TGTGCCATCAATCAGGGACTAGCTTCAGAGACCCAGTACTTC
.	TRBV18	14	TRBJ2-1	.	CASSQIDRDYEQFF	TGTGCCAGCTCACAAATCGACAGGGACTATGAGCAGTTCTTC
TRBD2	TRBV6-1	15	TRBJ2-1	.	CASNLKGSGNNEQFF	TGTGCCAGCAACCTCAAGGGTAGCGGGAACAATGAGCAGTTCTTC
TRBD1	TRBV7-6	14	TRBJ1-6	few	CASSPTGVSSPLHF	TGTGCCAGCAGCCCCACAGGGGTCTCCTCACCCCTCCACTTT
TRBD1	TRBV6-1	16	TRBJ1-1	many	CASRRPNRGVVTEAFF	TGTGCCAGCAGGAGACCCAACAGGGGGGTCGTTACTGAAGCTTTCTTT
.	TRBV7-8	16	TRBJ2-1	many	CASSTSRVSEGNEQFF	TGTGCCAGCAGCACATCGAGGGTATCGGAGGGCAATGAGCAGTTCTTC
.	TRBV7-2	14	TRBJ2-3	.	CASSSQLFADTQYF	TGTGCCAGCAGCTCGCAATTGTTCGCAGATACGCAGTATTTT
.	TRBV7-9	17	TRBJ1-1	many	CASSLIRSRDRGTEAFF	TGTGCCAGCAGCTTAATAAGGTCGAGGGACCGGGGAACTGAAGCTTTCTTT
TRBD2	TRBV11-2	16	TRBJ2-5	many	CASSLNGRAGGHTQYF	TGTGCCAGCAGCTTAAACGGGAGAGCGGGGGGGCATACCCAGTACTTC
.	TRBV29-1	13	TRBJ2-1	many	CSVGGQGTNEQFF	TGCAGCGTTGGCGGTCAGGGGACCAATGAGCAGTTCTTC
TRBD2	TRBV7-3	13	TRBJ2-3	many	CASSLAGADTQYF	TGTGCCAGCAGCTTAGCGGGGGCAGATACGCAGTATTTT
.	TRBV7-2	15	TRBJ2-1	many	CASSLTGLGRNEQFF	TGTGCCAGCAGCTTAACCGGTCTAGGGCGGAATGAGCAGTTCTTC
.	TRBV12-3/TRBV12-4	14	TRBJ2-3	.	CASSPGVRSDTQYF	TGTGCCAGCAGTCCAGGAGTTAGGTCAGATACGCAGTATTTT
.	TRBV12-5	15	TRBJ1-6	many	CASGSGSSYNSPLHF	TGTGCTAGTGGTTCGGGGAGCTCCTATAATTCACCCCTCCACTTT
TRBD1	TRBV11-2	15	TRBJ1-1	many	CASSLAPGTAIEAFF	TGTGCCAGCAGCTTGGCTCCCGGGACAGCTATTGAAGCTTTCTTT
.	TRBV12-3/TRBV12-4	14	TRBJ1-5	.	CASSMTIGNQPQHF	TGTGCCAGCAGTATGACAATAGGCAATCAGCCCCAGCATTTT